The sequence of this TCR beta chain was determined in a study of blood T cell repertoires in COVID-19. Germline loops: CDR1 ENHRY, CDR2 SYGVKD. The CDR3 extends over 16 amino acids. The V segment lost 5 bases and the J segment 9 bases; nucleotides outside the gene matches: 11. Per the study methods: Reference gene primer amplification yielded estimated nucleated cell counts. Measured with immunoSEQ multiplex PCR; TCRdb has only the in-frame clones, and not every one. That table is the source of V, J and clone size, and D and trimming were worked out from the DNA. The data show approximately 300,000 clones, 90% seen once.

The TCR was taken from a woman aged 30 to 39 with COVID-19, enrolled during active disease. The source material was peripheral blood. The rearrangement joins TRBV10-3 to TRBJ1-6; 9 bases fit TRBD1. Written as DNA, the CDR3 is TGTGCCATCAGTTCCCAGGGACAGGGTGAGAGTTCACCCCTCCACTTT. Protein sequence: CAISSQGQGESSPLHF.